This T cell receptor beta chain was identified during a study of T cells after yellow fever vaccination. In the study overall: By means of CD3, CD45RA, CCR7 and CD95, the EM, EMRA, CM and Tscm memory subsets were sorted. Whole-study results and caveats: Researchers noted that a small share of clonotypes showed up in both CD4 and CD8 compartments.

CDR1 is SEHNR, CDR2 FQNEAQ, per germline (reference sequence). Trimming took off 4 bases at V and 1 base at J, with 11 bases between the two ends. This CDR3 is 15 amino acids long. TCRdb passed the 5' RACE reads through MiXCR, listing each CDR3 protein once. The sample has about 53,000 distinct CDR3 sequences, around 6.1% seen once. This clonotype was counted ten times or more. This material consisted of PBMCs, either bulk or a sorted T-cell subset (CD4+, CD8+, memory, or dextramer-sorted; not recorded which), taken on the day of the yellow fever booster vaccination. The chain combines TRBV7-9 with TRBJ1-5, with D unresolved. This TCR came from a young man who received the YFV17D yellow fever vaccine. CDR3 residues: CASSSGWGSNQPQHF. CDR3 DNA sequence: TGTGCCAGCAGCTCGGGATGGGGAAGCAATCAGCCCCAGCATTTT. The whole variable domain, filled in from reference TRBV7-9 and TRBJ1-5, reads DTGVSQNPRHKITKRGQNVTFRCDPISEHNRLYWYRQTLGQGPEFLTYFQNEAQLEKSRLLSDRFSAERPKGSFSTLEIQRTEQGDSAMYLCASSSGWGSNQPQHFGDGTRLSIL.